Given below is one T cell receptor beta chain in context. Its matching antigen is unknown. These data come from a study of T-cell memory formation after mild COVID-19. Study as a whole: TCR clusters largely stayed donor specific.

This CDR3 spans 14 amino acids. Germline V lookup: CDR1 DFQATT, CDR2 SNEGSKA (reference sequence). TCRdb fed the 5' RACE reads into MiXCR, producing one record per CDR3 protein. Among 500,000 to 650,000 distinct CDR3 sequences listed, less than 25% were seen once. Findings and caveats of the study: Clonal second-wave expansions that peaked on day 37 had unconfirmed SARS-CoV-2 specificity. Contracting clones, day 15 to 85, had balanced CD4/CD8, and later expanders favored CD4+.

This TCR came from an adult woman who had mild COVID-19 (a few samples of this study predate the infection). Cell type and time point are not known. The chain is built from TRBV20-1 and TRBJ2-5, with TRBD2 identical over 8 bases. The sequenced sample was PBMCs or a T cell subset sorted from them (not recorded which). The CDR3 sequence: CSPGAVSGVETQYF. The DNA of the CDR3 is TGCAGCCCGGGGGCGGTTAGCGGGGTGGAGACCCAGTACTTC.